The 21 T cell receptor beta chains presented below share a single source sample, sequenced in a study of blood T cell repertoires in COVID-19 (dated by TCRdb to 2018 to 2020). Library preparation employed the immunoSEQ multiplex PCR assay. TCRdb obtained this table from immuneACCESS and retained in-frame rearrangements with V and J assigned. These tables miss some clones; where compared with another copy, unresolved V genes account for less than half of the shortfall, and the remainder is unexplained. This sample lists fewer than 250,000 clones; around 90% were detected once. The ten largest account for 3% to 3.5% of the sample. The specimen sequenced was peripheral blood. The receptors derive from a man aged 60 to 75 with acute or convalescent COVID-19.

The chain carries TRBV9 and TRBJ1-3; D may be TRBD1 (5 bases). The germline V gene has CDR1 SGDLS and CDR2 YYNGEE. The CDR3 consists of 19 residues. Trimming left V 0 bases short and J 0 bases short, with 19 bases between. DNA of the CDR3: TGTGCCAGCAGCGTAGATTCCCGTGGCGCAGGGTCCTCTGGAAACACCATATATTTT. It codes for CASSVDSRGAGSSGNTIYF. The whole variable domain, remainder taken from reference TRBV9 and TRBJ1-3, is DSGVTQTPKHLITATGQRVTLRCSPRSGDLSVYWYQQSLDQGLQFLIQYYNGEERAKGNILERFSAQQFPDLHSELNLSSLELGDSALYFCASSVDSRGAGSSGNTIYFGEGSWLTVV.

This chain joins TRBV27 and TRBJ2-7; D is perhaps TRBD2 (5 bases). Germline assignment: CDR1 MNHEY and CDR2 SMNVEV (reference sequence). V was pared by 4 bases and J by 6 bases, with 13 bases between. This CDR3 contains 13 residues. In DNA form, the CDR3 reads TGTGCCAGCAGTTCCTCCCCGAGCGGCGAGCAGTACTTC. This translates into CASSSSPSGEQYF.

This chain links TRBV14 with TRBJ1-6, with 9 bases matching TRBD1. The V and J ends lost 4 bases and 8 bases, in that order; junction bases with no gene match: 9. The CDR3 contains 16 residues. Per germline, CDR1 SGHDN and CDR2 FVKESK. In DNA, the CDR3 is TGTGCCAGCAGCCCAATTGGGGGACAGGGAGATTCACCCCTCCACTTT. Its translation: CASSPIGGQGDSPLHF.

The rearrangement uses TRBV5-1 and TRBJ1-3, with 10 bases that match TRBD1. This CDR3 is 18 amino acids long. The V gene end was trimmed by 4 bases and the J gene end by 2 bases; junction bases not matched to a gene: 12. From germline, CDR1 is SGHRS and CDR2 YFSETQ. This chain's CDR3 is CASSLTGTGVGAGNTIYF. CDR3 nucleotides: TGCGCCAGCAGCCTAACCGGGACAGGGGTCGGAGCTGGAAACACCATATATTTT.

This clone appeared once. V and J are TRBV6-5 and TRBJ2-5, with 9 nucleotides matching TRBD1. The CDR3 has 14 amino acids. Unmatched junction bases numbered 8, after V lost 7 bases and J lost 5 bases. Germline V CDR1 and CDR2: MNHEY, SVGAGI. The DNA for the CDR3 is TGTGCCAGCATTCGGGACAGGGTAACGGAGACCCAGTACTTC. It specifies CASIRDRVTETQYF.

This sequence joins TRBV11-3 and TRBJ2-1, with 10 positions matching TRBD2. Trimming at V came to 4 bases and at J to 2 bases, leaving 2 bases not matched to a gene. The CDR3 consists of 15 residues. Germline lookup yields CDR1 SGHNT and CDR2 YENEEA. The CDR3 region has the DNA TGTGCCAGCAGCTCTAGCGGGAGCCCCTACAATGAGCAGTTCTTC. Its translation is CASSSSGSPYNEQFF.

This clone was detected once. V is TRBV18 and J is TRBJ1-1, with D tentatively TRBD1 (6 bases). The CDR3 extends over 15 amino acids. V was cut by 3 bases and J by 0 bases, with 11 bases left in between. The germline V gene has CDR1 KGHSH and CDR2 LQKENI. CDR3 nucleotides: TGTGCCAGCTCACCGGACAGACCAATGAACACTGAAGCTTTCTTT. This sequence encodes CASSPDRPMNTEAFF. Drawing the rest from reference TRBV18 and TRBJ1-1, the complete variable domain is NAGVMQNPRHLVRRRGQEARLRCSPMKGHSHVYWYRQLPEEGLKFMVYLQKENIIDESGMPKERFSAEFPKEGPSILRIQQVVRGDSAAYFCASSPDRPMNTEAFFGQGTRLTVV.

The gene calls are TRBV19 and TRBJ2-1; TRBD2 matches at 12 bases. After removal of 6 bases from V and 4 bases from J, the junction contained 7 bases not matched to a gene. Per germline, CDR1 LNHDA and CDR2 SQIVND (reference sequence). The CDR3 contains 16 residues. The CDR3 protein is CASRLAGGSAYNEQFF. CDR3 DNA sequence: TGTGCCAGTAGACTAGCGGGGGGTAGTGCGTACAATGAGCAGTTCTTC.

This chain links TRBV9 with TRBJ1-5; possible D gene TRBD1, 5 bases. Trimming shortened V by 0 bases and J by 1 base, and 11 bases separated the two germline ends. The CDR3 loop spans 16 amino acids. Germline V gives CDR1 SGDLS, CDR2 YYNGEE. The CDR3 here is CASSVDGRGSNQPQHF. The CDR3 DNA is TGTGCCAGCAGCGTAGACGGGAGGGGAAGCAATCAGCCCCAGCATTTT.

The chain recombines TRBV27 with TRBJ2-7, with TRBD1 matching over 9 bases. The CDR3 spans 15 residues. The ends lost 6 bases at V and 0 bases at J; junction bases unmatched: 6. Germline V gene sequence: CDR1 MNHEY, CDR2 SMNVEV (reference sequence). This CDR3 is CASRNPGQGSYEQYF. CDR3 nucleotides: TGTGCCAGCAGGAACCCGGGACAGGGCTCCTACGAGCAGTACTTC.

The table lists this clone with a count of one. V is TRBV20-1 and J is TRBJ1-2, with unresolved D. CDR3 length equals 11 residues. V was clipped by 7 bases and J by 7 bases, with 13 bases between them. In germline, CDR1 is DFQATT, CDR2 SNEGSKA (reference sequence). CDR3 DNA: TGCAGTGGGACCAACGGGATTGGCTACACCTTC. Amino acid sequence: CSGTNGIGYTF.

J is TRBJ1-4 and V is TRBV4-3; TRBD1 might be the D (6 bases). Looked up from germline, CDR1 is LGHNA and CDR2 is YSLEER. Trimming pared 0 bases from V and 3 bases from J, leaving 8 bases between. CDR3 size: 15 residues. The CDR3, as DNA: TGCGCCAGCAGCCAAGATTGGGGGCCTAATGAAAAACTGTTTTTT. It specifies CASSQDWGPNEKLFF.

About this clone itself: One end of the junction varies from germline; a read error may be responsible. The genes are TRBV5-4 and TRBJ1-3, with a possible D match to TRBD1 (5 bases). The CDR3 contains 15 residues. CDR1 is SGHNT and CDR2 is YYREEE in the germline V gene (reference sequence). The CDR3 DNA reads TGTGCCAGCAGCTTGGGGCAGGGCGCTGGGAACACCATATATTTT. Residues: CASSLGQGAGNTIYF.

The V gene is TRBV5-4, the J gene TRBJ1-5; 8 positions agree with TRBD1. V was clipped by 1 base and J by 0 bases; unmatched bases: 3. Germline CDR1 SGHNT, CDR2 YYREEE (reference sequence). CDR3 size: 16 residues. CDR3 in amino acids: CASSLKGQGSNQPQHF. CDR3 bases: TGTGCCAGCAGCTTGAAAGGACAGGGTAGCAATCAGCCCCAGCATTTT.

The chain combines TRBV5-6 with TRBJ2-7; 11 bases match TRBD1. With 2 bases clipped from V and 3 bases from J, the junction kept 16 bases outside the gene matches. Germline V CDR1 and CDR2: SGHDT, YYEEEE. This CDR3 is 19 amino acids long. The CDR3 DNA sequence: TGTGCCAGCAGCTTCTCGGACAGGGGGCCTAGCGGGTTCGGCTACGAGCAGTACTTC. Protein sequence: CASSFSDRGPSGFGYEQYF.

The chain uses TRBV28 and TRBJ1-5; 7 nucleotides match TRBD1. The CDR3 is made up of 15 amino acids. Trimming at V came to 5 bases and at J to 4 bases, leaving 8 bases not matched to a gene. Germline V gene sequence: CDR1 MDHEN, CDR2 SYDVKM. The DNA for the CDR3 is TGTGCCAGCAGTCCCGCCGGGACAGAGAATCAGCCCCAGCATTTT. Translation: CASSPAGTENQPQHF.

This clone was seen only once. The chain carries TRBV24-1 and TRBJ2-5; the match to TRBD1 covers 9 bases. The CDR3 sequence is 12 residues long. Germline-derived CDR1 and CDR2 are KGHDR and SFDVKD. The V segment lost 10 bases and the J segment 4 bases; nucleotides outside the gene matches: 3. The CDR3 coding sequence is TGTGCCACAGGGACAGGGCGAGAGACCCAGTACTTC. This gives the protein CATGTGRETQYF.

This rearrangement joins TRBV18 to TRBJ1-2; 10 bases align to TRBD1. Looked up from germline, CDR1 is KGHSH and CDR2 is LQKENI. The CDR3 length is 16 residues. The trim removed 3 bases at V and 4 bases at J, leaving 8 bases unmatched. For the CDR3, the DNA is TGTGCCAGCTCACCGGAGACAGGGGGCAAGGCCTATGGCTACACCTTC. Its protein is CASSPETGGKAYGYTF.

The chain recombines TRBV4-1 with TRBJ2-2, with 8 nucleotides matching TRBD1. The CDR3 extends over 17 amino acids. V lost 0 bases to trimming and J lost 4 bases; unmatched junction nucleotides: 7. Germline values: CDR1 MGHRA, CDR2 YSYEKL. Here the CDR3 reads CASSQDVWTGPTGELFF. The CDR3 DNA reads TGCGCCAGCAGCCAAGATGTTTGGACAGGGCCCACCGGGGAGCTGTTTTTT.

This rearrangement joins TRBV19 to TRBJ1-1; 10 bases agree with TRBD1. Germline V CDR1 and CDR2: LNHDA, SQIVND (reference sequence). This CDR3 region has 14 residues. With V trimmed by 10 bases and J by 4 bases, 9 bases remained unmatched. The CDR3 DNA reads TGTGCCACCGACAGGGGGCAAGCGAGCACTGAAGCTTTCTTT. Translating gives CATDRGQASTEAFF. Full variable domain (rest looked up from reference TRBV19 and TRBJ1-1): DGGITQSPKYLFRKEGQNVTLSCEQNLNHDAMYWYRQDPGQGLRLIYYSQIVNDFQKGDIAEGYSVSREKKESFPLTVTSAQKNPTAFYLCATDRGQASTEAFFGQGTRLTVV.

In DNA, the CDR3 is TGTGCCACCAGCAGAGATCCCGGGGGGGTTGATGAGCAGTTCTTC. Translated, it gives CATSRDPGGVDEQFF. The genes are TRBV15 and TRBJ2-1, with 8 bases aligning to TRBD2. Losses at the gene ends were 0 bases for V and 8 bases for J; bases not matched to a gene: 6. Germline V gene sequence: CDR1 LNHNV, CDR2 YYDKDF (reference sequence). There are 15 residues in the CDR3. Full variable domain (missing parts from reference TRBV15 and TRBJ2-1): DAMVIQNPRYQVTQFGKPVTLSCSQTLNHNVMYWYQQKSSQAPKLLFHYYDKDFNNEADTPDNFQSRRPNTSFCFLDIRSPGLGDTAMYLCATSRDPGGVDEQFFGPGTRLTVL.